This passage covers 5 T cell receptor beta chains from one sample sequenced in a study of blood T cell repertoires in COVID-19. Produced via immunoSEQ multiplex PCR; TCRdb's table is partial and in-frame only. The table includes 30,000 to 50,000 clones, 60% to 85% detected once. Sequences were obtained from peripheral blood. These receptors originate from a man between 65 and 85 years old with acute or convalescent COVID-19.

About this clone: The CDR3 does not end in the conserved phenylalanine or tryptophan, so this is likely a read error. J is TRBJ2-7 and V is TRBV28; 8 bases are a match to TRBD2. The V gene end was trimmed by 5 bases and the J gene end by 6 bases; junction bases not matched to a gene: 6. The CDR3 loop spans 13 amino acids. Germline lookup yields CDR1 MDHEN and CDR2 SYDVKM. The CDR3 spells CASSPSGSGEQYL. The DNA for the CDR3 is TGTGCCAGCAGTCCGAGCGGGAGTGGCGAGCAGTACCTC.

This rearrangement joins TRBV19 to TRBJ2-5; D not resolved. The CDR3 has 13 residues. The germline V gene has CDR1 LNHDA and CDR2 SQIVND (reference sequence). V was clipped by 6 bases and J by 5 bases, with 13 bases between them. The CDR3 DNA reads as TGTGCCAGTAGGCCGACTGATGTGGAGACCCAGTACTTC. The encoded protein is CASRPTDVETQYF. Together with reference TRBV19 and TRBJ2-5, the CDR3 gives the full variable domain: DGGITQSPKYLFRKEGQNVTLSCEQNLNHDAMYWYRQDPGQGLRLIYYSQIVNDFQKGDIAEGYSVSREKKESFPLTVTSAQKNPTAFYLCASRPTDVETQYFGPGTRLLVL.

The V and J genes are TRBV11-2 and TRBJ1-2, with D possibly matching TRBD1 (5 bases). Germline lookup yields CDR1 SGHAT and CDR2 FQNNGV. The V end was cut by 4 bases, the J end by 2 bases, with 8 bases between. This CDR3 spans 13 amino acids. In DNA form, the CDR3 reads TGTGCCAGCAGCTCCGACAGCAACTATGGCTACACCTTC. Its protein product is CASSSDSNYGYTF.

This chain joins TRBV6-6 and TRBJ2-5, with 7 bases lining up with TRBD1. Near its end, the DNA agrees better with TRBJ2-7, so the J call may be wrong. This CDR3 comprises 12 residues. Germline V lookup: CDR1 MNHNY, CDR2 SVGAGI (reference sequence). The DNA for the CDR3 is TGTGCCAGCAGCGGGACAGCTTACGAGCAGTACTTC. Translated, it gives CASSGTAYEQYF.

J is TRBJ2-3 and V is TRBV6-2 or TRBV6-3; D is perhaps TRBD2 (7 bases). The germline V gene encodes CDR1 MNHEY and CDR2 SVGEGT. The V and J ends lost 5 bases and 6 bases respectively, with 18 bases between them. The CDR3 runs to 15 residues. The CDR3 DNA reads TGTGCCAGCAGTCCCCGGACTAGGGGGGGGGATACGCAGTATTTT. This codes for CASSPRTRGGDTQYF.